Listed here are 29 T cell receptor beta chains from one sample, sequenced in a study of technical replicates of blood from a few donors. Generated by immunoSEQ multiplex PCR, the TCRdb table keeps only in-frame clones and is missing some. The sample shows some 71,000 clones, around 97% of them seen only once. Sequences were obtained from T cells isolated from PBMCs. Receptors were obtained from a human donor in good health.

This CDR3 is CASSGRLDFETQYF. Here the CDR3 DNA reads TGTGCCAGCAGCGGAAGACTAGATTTCGAGACCCAGTACTTC. This chain joins TRBV5-4 and TRBJ2-5, with D perhaps matching TRBD2 (6 bases). The CDR3 runs to 14 residues. Germline CDR1 is SGHNT and CDR2 is YYREEE (reference sequence). Trimming shortened V by 4 bases and J by 5 bases, and 15 bases separated the two germline ends.

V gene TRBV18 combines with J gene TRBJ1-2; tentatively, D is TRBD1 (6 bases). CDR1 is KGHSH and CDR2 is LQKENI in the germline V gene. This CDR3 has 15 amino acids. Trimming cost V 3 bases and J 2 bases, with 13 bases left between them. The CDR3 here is CASSPSGQGNYGYTF. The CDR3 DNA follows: TGTGCCAGCTCACCCTCGGGGCAGGGGAACTATGGCTACACCTTC.

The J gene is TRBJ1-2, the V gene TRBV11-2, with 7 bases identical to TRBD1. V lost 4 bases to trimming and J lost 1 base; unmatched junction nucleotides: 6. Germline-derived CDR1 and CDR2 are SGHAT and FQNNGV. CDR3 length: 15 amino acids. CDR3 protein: CASSSGTVSNYGYTF. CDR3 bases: TGTGCCAGCAGCTCCGGGACAGTCAGTAACTATGGCTACACCTTC.

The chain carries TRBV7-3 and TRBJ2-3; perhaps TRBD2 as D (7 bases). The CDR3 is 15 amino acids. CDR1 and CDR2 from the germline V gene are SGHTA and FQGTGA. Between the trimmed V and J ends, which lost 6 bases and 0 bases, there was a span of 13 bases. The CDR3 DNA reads TGTGCCAGCAGACAAAGGGGGGGGAGCACAGATACGCAGTATTTT. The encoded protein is CASRQRGGSTDTQYF.

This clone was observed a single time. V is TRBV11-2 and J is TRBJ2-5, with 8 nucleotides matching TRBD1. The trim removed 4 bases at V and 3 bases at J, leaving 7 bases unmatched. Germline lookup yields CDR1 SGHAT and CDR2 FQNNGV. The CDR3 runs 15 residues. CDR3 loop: CASSSPQGGKETQYF. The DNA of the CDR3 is TGTGCCAGCAGCTCCCCACAGGGGGGAAAAGAGACCCAGTACTTC.

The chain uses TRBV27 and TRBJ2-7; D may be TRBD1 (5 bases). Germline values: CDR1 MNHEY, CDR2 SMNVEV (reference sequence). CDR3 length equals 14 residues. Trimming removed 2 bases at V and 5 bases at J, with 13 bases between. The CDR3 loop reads CASSLMGQGNEQYF. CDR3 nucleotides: TGTGCCAGCAGTTTAATGGGTCAGGGTAACGAGCAGTACTTC.

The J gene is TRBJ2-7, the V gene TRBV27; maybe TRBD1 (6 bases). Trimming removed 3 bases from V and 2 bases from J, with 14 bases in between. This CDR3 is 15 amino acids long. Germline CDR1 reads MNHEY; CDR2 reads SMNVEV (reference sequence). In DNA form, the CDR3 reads TGTGCCAGCAGTTTGGGGGCAGGACTTACCTACGAGCAGTACTTC. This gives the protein CASSLGAGLTYEQYF.

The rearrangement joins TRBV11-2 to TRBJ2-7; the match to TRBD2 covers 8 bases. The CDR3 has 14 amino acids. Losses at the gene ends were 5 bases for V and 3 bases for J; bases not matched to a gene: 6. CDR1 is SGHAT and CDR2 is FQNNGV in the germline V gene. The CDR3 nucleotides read TGTGCCAGCAGCCTCTCGGGGGGGTTCTACGAGCAGTACTTC. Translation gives CASSLSGGFYEQYF.

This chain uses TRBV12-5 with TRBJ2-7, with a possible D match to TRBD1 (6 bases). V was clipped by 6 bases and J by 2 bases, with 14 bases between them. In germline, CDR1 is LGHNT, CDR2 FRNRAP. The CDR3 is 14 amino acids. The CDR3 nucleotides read TGTGCTAGTGGAAAAGACGACAGGACCTACGAGCAGTACTTC. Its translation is CASGKDDRTYEQYF.

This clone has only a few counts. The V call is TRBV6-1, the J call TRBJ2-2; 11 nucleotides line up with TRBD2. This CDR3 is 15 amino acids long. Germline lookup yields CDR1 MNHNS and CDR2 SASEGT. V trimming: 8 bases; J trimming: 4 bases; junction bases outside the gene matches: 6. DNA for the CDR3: TGTGCCAGCTCACTAGCGGGAGTAACCACCGGGGAGCTGTTTTTT. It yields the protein CASSLAGVTTGELFF.

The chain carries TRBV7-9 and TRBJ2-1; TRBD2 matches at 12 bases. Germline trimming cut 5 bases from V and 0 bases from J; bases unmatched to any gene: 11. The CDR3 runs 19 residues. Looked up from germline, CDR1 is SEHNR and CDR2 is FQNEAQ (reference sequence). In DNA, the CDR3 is TGTGCCAGCAGCGAAGGGACTAGCGGGCGGGCGAGCTCCTACAATGAGCAGTTCTTC. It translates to CASSEGTSGRASSYNEQFF.

The CDR3 here is CASSARGRLTEAFF. The CDR3 nucleotides read TGTGCCAGCAGTGCTAGGGGGCGGTTGACTGAAGCTTTCTTT. The chain carries TRBV2 and TRBJ1-1, with 7 nucleotides matching TRBD1. This CDR3 comprises 14 residues. Looked up from germline, CDR1 is SNHLY and CDR2 is FYNNEI. Trimming removed 4 bases from V and 5 bases from J; junction bases left unmatched: 7.

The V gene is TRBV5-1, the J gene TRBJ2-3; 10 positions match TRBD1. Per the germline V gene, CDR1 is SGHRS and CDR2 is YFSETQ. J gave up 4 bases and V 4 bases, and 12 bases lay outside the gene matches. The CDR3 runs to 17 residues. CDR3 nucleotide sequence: TGCGCCAGCAGCCCATATATCCGGGACAGGGGCGCAGATACGCAGTATTTT. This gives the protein CASSPYIRDRGADTQYF.

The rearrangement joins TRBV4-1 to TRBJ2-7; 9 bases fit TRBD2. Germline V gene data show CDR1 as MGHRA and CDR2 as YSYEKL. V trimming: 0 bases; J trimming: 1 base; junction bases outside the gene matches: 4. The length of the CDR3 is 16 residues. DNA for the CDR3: TGCGCCAGCAGCCAAGATCCGAGCGGGAGGTCCTACGAGCAGTACTTC. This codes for CASSQDPSGRSYEQYF.

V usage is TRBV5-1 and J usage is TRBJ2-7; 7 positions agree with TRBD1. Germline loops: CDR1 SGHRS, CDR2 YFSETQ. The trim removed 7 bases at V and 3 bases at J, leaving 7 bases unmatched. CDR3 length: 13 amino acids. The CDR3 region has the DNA TGCGCCAGCCAGACAGGGATAGACTACGAGCAGTACTTC. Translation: CASQTGIDYEQYF.

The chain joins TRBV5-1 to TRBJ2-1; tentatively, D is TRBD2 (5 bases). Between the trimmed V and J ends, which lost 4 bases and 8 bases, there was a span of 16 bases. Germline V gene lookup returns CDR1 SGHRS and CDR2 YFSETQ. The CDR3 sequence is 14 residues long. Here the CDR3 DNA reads TGCGCCAGCAGCCCTTCTCTAGCTGGCGATGAGCAGTTCTTC. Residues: CASSPSLAGDEQFF.

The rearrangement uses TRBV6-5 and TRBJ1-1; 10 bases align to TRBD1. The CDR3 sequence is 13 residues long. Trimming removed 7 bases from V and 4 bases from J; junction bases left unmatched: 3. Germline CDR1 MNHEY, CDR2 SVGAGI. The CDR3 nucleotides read TGTGCCAGCAACCGGGACAGGGGCACTGAAGCTTTCTTT. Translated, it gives CASNRDRGTEAFF.

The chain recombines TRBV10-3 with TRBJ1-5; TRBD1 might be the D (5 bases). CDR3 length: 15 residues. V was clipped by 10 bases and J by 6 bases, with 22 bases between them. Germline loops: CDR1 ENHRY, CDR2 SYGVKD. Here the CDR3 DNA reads TGTGCCACAGATCAAACAGGAGGGATGGGTCAGCCCCAGCATTTT. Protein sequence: CATDQTGGMGQPQHF.

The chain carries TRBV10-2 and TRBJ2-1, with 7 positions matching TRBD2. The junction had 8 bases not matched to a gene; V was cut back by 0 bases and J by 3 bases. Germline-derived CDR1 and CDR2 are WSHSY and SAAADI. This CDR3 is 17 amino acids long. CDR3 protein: CASSESSGVNFYNEQFF. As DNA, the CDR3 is TGCGCCAGCAGTGAGTCGAGCGGGGTTAATTTCTACAATGAGCAGTTCTTC.

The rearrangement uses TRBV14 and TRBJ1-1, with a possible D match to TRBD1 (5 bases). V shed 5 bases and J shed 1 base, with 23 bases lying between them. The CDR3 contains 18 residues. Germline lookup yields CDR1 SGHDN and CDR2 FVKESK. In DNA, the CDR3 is TGTGCCAGCAGCAAATACGCTCGGAGGGACCGGGCGAACACTGAAGCTTTCTTT. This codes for CASSKYARRDRANTEAFF.

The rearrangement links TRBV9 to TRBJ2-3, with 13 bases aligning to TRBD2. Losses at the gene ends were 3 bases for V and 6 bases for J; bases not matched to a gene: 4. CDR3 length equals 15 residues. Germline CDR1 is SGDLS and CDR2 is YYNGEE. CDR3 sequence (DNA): TGTGCCAGCAGCGGGGGACTAGCGGGGTTTGATACGCAGTATTTT. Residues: CASSGGLAGFDTQYF.

The CDR3 DNA reads as TGCGCCAGCAGCTTGATTCCCGAGCAAGAGACCCAGTACTTC. Translating it yields CASSLIPEQETQYF. The chain has TRBV5-1 and TRBJ2-5; D gene uncertain. Germline-derived CDR1 and CDR2 are SGHRS and YFSETQ. V lost 1 base and J lost 2, with 9 bases in between. This CDR3 spans 14 amino acids.

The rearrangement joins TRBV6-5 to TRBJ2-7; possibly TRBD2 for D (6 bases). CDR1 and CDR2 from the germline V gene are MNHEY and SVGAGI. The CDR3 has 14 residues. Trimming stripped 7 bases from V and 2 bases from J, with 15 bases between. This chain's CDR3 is CASNWDSHTYEQYF. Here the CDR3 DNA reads TGTGCCAGCAACTGGGACTCCCACACCTACGAGCAGTACTTC.

The CDR3 DNA reads as TGTGCCAGTAGTATAGCGGCAGGGGGAAGTGATACGCAGTATTTT. Translated: CASSIAAGGSDTQYF. The rearrangement links TRBV19 to TRBJ2-3; 7 bases line up with TRBD1. Germline V gene data show CDR1 as LNHDA and CDR2 as SQIVND (reference sequence). After removal of 1 base from V and 6 bases from J, the junction contained 7 bases not matched to a gene. The CDR3 extends over 15 amino acids. Using reference TRBV19 and TRBJ2-3 for the parts outside the CDR3, the full variable domain is DGGITQSPKYLFRKEGQNVTLSCEQNLNHDAMYWYRQDPGQGLRLIYYSQIVNDFQKGDIAEGYSVSREKKESFPLTVTSAQKNPTAFYLCASSIAAGGSDTQYFGPGTRLTVL.

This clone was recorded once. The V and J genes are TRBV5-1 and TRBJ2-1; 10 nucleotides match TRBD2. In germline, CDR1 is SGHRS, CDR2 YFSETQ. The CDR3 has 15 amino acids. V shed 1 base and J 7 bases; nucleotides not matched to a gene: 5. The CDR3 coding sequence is TGCGCCAGCAGCTTGCGAGCGGGAGGGGTGAATGAGCAGTTCTTC. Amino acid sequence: CASSLRAGGVNEQFF.

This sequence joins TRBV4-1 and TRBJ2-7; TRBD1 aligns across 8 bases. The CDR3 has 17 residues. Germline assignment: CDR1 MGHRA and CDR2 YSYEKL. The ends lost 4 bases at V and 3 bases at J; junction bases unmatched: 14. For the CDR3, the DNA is TGCGCCAGCAGCCTACTAGCAGGACAGGGAGTGAGCTACGAGCAGTACTTC. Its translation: CASSLLAGQGVSYEQYF.

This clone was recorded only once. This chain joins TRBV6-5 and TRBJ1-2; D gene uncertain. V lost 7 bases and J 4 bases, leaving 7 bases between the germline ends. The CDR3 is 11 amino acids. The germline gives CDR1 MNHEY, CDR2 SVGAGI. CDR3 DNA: TGTGCCAGCACCGGAGGCTATGGCTACACCTTC. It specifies CASTGGYGYTF.

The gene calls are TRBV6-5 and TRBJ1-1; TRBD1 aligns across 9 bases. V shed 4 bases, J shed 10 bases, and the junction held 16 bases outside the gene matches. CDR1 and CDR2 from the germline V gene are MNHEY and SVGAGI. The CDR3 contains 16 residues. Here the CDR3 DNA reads TGTGCCAGCAGTTCGAGGGACAGGGTCAGTATCAAGTCAGCTTTCTTT. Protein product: CASSSRDRVSIKSAFF.

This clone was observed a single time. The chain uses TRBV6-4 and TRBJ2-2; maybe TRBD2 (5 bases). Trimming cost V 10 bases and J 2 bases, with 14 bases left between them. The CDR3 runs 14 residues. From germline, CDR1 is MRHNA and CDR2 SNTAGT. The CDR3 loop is CATRERTNTGELFF. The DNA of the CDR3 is TGTGCCACCCGCGAGCGGACCAACACCGGGGAGCTGTTTTTT.